The 3 T cell receptor beta chains presented below share a single source sample, sequenced in a study of shared clonotypes between healthy human individuals. Some clones are missing from TCRdb's copy, which holds only in-frame ones; the method was immunoSEQ multiplex PCR. The sample gives about 980,000 clones, approximately 80% of which show up once; over 1.3% is in the top ten. The sample comprised memory CD4+ T cells sorted from blood. Subset noted: CD45RA-negative fraction. All receptors derive from a man between 18 and 29 years old in good health.

Turning to this clone: At the DNA level, this CDR3 is encoded by other sequences in the same sample as well. V is TRBV5-6 and J is TRBJ2-7; D gene ambiguous. Deletions cut 3 bases from V and 4 bases from J, with 5 bases between. There are 11 residues in the CDR3. Germline loops: CDR1 SGHDT, CDR2 YYEEEE. The chain's CDR3 is CASSSKYEQYF. As DNA, the CDR3 is TGTGCCAGCAGCTCAAAGTACGAGCAGTACTTC.

The CDR3 coding sequence is TGTGCCAGCAGCAAACCCGGTTGGCGGGGGGTCTCCTACGAGCAGTACTTC. Protein: CASSKPGWRGVSYEQYF. The chain uses TRBV21-1 and TRBJ2-7; TRBD2, the table's D call, lacks a check against the DNA. TRBV21-1 is noted as a pseudogene. The CDR3 has 17 amino acids.

The chain is built from TRBV6-1 and TRBJ1-2; unclear D gene. The V gene's germline CDR1 is MNHNS and CDR2 SASEGT. The CDR3 has 15 amino acids. Trimming stripped 1 base from V and 2 bases from J, with 11 bases between. CDR3 amino acids: CASSEEWRQNYGYTF. For the CDR3, the DNA is TGTGCCAGCAGTGAAGAATGGCGACAAAACTATGGCTACACCTTC.